This TCR beta chain came from a study of T cells in Graves' hyperthyroidism and ophthalmopathy. The CDR3 spans 16 residues. With 4 bases clipped from V and 3 bases from J, the junction kept 12 bases outside the gene matches. Germline V gene data show CDR1 as SGHAT and CDR2 as FQDESV (reference sequence). This clonotype showed up many times. From RNA transcripts, TCR beta CDR3 regions were amplified. The study used the HTBI primer set for a first-round RT-PCR of the TCR CDR3. One entry per CDR3 protein, called by TCRdb with MiXCR from the multiplex PCR reads. The data contain approximately 250,000 distinct CDR3 sequences, about 24% of them singletons. Orbital computed tomography and thyroid ultrasound, together with serum TRAb and thyroxine and clinical symptoms, were used for diagnoses.

Sequenced sample: blood. This chain joins TRBV11-1 and TRBJ2-7, with TRBD2 identical over 7 bases. This sequence was found in a woman in her thirties or forties with Graves' ophthalmopathy. The CDR3 region has the DNA TGTGCCAGCAGCTCGGTCGGGAGCGGGATATTCTACGAGCAGTACTTC. Protein sequence: CASSSVGSGIFYEQYF.